This T cell receptor (beta chain) appears in the sequencing data of a study of cytomegalovirus exposure and HLA in healthy donors. The germline gives CDR1 WNHNN, CDR2 SYGVQD (reference sequence). The CDR3 has 17 amino acids. V lost 3 bases and J lost 6; bases outside the gene matches: 8. Vbeta (60) and Jbeta (13) primers were used in the PCR. Profiled with immunoSEQ multiplex PCR; TCRdb holds only in-frame clones, not every one. The sample includes some 89,000 clones, around 84% of them seen just once. This clonotype was obtained from a middle-aged woman in good health and CMV-seropositive. V and J are TRBV10-1 and TRBJ2-2, with TRBD1 matching over 12 bases. Sequenced input: PBMCs. DNA for the CDR3: TGCGCCAGCAGTGACCTACAGGGACAGGGGGCTGCCGGGGAGCTGTTTTTT. Protein product: CASSDLQGQGAAGELFF.